The table lists the clone carrying this T cell receptor beta chain with many counts. Its cognate antigen is unknown. CDR3 length: 14 residues. Germline loops: CDR1 SGHDT, CDR2 YYEEEE. Trimming cost V 5 bases and J 1 base, with 9 bases left between them. This record comes from a study of early T cells in non-severe SARS-CoV-2 infection. Whole-study context: Unsorted whole-blood RNA was sequenced in bulk, leaving chains unpaired.

Regarding the study as a whole: VDJdb matching skewed toward anti-spike CD8 responses, missing private and CD4 specificities.

Attached unique molecular identifiers marked individual cDNA molecules. Each CDR3 protein is one row after TCRdb ran MiXCR on the 5' RACE reads. The table lists approximately 30,000 distinct CDR3 sequences, 5.6% of them singletons. Sequenced material: whole blood. This chain connects TRBV5-6 to TRBJ2-2; D not resolved. The receptor's source is an adult who was a healthcare worker with PCR-confirmed SARS-CoV-2 infection or an uninfected control (not recorded which). The CDR3 reads CASRFNRNTGELFF. In DNA, the CDR3 is TGTGCCAGCAGGTTCAACAGGAACACCGGGGAGCTGTTTTTT.